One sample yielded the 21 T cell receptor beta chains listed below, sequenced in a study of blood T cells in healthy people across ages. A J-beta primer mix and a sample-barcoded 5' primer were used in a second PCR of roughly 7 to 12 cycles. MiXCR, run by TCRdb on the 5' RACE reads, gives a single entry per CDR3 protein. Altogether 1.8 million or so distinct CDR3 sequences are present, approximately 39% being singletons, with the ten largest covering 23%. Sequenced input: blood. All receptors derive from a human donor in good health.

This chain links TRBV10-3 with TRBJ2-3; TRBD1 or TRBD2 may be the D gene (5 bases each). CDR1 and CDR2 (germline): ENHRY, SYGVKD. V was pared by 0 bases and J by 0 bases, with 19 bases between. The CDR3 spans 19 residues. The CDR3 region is CAISESGTMPDPSTDTQYF. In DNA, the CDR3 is TGTGCCATCAGTGAGTCTGGGACGATGCCCGATCCTAGCACAGATACGCAGTATTTT.

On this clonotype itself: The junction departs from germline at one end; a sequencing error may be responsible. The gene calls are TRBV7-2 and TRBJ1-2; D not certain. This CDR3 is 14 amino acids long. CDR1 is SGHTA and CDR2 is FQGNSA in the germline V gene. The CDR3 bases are TGTGCCAGCAGCTTCCCTACCCCTAACTATGGCCACACCTTC. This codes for CASSFPTPNYGHTF.

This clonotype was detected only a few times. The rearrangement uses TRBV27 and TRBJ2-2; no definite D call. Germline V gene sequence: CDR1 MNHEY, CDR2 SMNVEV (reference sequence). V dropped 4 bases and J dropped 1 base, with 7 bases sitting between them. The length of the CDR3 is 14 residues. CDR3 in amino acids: CASSYRLNTGELFF. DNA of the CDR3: TGTGCCAGCAGTTACCGACTGAACACCGGGGAGCTGTTTTTT.

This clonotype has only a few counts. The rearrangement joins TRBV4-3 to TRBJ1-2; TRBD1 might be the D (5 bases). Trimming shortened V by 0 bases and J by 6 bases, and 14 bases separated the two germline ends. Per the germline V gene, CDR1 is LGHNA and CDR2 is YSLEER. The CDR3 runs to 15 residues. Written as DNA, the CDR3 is TGCGCCAGCAGCCAAGATGGGCTGGGGGTAGATGGCTACACCTTC. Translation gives CASSQDGLGVDGYTF.

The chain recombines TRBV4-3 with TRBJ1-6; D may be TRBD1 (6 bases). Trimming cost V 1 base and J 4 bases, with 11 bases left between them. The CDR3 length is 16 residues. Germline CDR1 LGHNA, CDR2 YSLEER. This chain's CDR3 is CASSQAYGQYNSPLHF. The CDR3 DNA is TGCGCCAGCAGCCAAGCTTACGGACAGTATAATTCACCCCTCCACTTT.

For the CDR3, the DNA is TGTGCCACCAGTGATCTTAACAGTCCCTCCTACGAGCAGTACTTC. It encodes CATSDLNSPSYEQYF. The chain carries TRBV24-1 and TRBJ2-7; D uncertain. Germline V lookup: CDR1 KGHDR, CDR2 SFDVKD. Trimming shortened V by 3 bases and J by 0 bases, and 11 bases separated the two germline ends. The CDR3 is made up of 15 amino acids.

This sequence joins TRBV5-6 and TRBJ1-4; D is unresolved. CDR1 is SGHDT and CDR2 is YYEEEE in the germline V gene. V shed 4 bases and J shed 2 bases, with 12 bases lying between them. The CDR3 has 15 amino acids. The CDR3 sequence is CASSDAGDTNEKLFF. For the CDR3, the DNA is TGTGCCAGCAGCGACGCCGGGGATACTAATGAAAAACTGTTTTTT. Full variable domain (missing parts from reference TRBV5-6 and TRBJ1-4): DAGVTQSPTHLIKTRGQQVTLRCSPKSGHDTVSWYQQALGQGPQFIFQYYEEEERQRGNFPDRFSGHQFPNYSSELNVNALLLGDSALYLCASSDAGDTNEKLFFGSGTQLSVL.

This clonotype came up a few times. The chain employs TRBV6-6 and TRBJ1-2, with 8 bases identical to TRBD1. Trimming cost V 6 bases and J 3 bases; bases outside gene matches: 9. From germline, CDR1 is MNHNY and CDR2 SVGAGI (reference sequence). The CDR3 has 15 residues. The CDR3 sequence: CASRGLGQVYYGYTF. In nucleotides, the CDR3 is TGTGCCAGCAGGGGACTGGGACAGGTTTACTATGGCTACACCTTC.

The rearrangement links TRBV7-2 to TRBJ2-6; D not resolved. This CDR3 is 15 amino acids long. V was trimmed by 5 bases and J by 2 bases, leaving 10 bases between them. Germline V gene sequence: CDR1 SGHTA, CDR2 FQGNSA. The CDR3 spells CASSTAPAGANVLTF. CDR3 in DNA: TGTGCCAGCAGCACCGCCCCAGCTGGGGCCAACGTCCTGACTTTC.

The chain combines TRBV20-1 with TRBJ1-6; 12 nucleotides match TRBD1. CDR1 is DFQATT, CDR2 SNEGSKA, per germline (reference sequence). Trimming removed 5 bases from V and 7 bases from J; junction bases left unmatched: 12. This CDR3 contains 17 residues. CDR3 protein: CSASAPGQGALNSPLHF. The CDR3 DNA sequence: TGCAGTGCTTCTGCCCCGGGACAGGGGGCCTTGAATTCACCCCTCCACTTT.

The chain's CDR3 is CASSESGSGRETQYF. CDR3 DNA sequence: TGTGCCAGCAGTGAATCGGGGTCAGGGCGTGAGACCCAGTACTTC. The chain carries TRBV25-1 and TRBJ2-5, with D perhaps given as TRBD1 or TRBD2 (5 bases each). The CDR3 extends over 15 amino acids. Trimming removed 1 base from V and 5 bases from J, with 14 bases in between. Germline V gives CDR1 MGHDK, CDR2 SYGVNS.

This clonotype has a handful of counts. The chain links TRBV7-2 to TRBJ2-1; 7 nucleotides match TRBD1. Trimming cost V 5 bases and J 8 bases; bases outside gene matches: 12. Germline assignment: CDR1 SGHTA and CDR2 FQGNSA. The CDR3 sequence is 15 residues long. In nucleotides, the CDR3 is TGTGCCAGCAGCCCAAGACAGGGAGTGCTCTATGAGCAGTTCTTC. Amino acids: CASSPRQGVLYEQFF.

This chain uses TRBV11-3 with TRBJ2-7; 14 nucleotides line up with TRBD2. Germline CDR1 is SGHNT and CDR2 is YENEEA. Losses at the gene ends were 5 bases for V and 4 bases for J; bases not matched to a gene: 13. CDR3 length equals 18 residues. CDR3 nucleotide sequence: TGTGCCAGCAGCATGGGGACTAGCGGGGGCCGCAGGGGGTACGAGCAGTACTTC. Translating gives CASSMGTSGGRRGYEQYF. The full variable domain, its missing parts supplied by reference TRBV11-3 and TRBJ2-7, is EAGVVQSPRYKIIEKKQPVAFWCNPISGHNTLYWYLQNLGQGPELLIRYENEEAVDDSQLPKDRFSAERLKGVDSTLKIQPAELGDSAVYLCASSMGTSGGRRGYEQYFGPGTRLTVT.

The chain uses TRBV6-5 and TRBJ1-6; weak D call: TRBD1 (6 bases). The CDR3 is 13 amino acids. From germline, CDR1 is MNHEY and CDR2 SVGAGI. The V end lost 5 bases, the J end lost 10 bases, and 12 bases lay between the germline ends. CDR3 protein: CASSDNRDSPLHF. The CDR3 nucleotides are TGTGCCAGCAGTGATAACAGGGACTCACCCCTCCACTTT.

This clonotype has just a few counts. The CDR3 spells CSPRQDLTDTQYF. CDR3 DNA sequence: TGCAGCCCTCGACAGGACTTAACAGATACGCAGTATTTT. This chain uses TRBV29-1 with TRBJ2-3; D perhaps matches TRBD1 (6 bases). The CDR3 sequence is 13 residues long. Germline V gene lookup returns CDR1 SQVTM and CDR2 ANQGSEA. Trimming removed 8 bases from V and 3 bases from J, with 15 bases in between.

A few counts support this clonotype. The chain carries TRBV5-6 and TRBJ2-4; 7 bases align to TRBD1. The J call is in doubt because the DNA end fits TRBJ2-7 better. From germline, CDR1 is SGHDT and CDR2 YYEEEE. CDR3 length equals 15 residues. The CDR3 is CASSLAGQMTPEQYF. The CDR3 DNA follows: TGTGCCAGCAGCTTGGCGGGACAGATGACCCCCGAGCAGTACTTC.

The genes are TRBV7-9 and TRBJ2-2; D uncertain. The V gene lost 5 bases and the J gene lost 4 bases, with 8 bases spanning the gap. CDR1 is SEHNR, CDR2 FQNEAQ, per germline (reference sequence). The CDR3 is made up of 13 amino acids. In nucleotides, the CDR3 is TGTGCCAGCAGCACACAGAGCACCGGGGAGCTGTTTTTT. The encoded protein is CASSTQSTGELFF.

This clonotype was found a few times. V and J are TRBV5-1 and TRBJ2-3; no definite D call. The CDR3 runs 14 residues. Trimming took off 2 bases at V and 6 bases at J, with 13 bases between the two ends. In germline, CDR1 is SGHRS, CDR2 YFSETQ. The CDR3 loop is CASSLEGVVDTQYF. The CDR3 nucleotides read TGCGCCAGCAGCTTAGAAGGCGTGGTGGATACGCAGTATTTT.

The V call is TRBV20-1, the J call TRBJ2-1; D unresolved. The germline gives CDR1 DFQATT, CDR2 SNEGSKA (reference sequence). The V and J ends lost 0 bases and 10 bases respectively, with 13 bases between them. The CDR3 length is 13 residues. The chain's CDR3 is CSARDTTKVEQFF. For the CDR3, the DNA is TGCAGTGCTAGAGATACGACCAAAGTGGAGCAGTTCTTC.

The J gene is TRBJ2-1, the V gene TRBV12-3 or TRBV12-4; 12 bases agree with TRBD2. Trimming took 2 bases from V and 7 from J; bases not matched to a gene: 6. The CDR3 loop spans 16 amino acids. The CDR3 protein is CASSLPPSGGGNEQFF. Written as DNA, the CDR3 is TGTGCCAGCAGTTTACCCCCTAGCGGGGGGGGGAATGAGCAGTTCTTC.

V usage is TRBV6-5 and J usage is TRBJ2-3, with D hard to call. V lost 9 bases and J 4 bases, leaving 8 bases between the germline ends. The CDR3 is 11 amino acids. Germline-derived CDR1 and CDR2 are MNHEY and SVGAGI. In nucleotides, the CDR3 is TGTGCCAGTCGCTGGGCAGATACGCAGTATTTT. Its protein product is CASRWADTQYF.